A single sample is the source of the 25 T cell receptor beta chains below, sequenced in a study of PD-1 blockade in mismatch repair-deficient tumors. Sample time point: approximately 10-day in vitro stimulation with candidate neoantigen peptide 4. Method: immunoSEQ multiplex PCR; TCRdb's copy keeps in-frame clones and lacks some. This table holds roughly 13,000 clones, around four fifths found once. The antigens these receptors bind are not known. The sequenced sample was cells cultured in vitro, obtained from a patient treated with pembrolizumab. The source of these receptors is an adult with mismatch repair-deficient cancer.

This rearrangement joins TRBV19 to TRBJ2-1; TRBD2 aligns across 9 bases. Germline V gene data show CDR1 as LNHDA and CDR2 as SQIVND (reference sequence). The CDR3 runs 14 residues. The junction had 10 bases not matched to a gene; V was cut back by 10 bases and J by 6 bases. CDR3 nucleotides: TGTGCCACCTTGCTAGCGGGAAAGGGCAATGAGCAGTTCTTC. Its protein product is CATLLAGKGNEQFF.

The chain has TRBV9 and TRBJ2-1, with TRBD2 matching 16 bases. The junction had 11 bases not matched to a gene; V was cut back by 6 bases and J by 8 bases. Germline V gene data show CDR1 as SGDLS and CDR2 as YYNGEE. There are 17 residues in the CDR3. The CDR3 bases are TGTGCCAGCACCGAGGGACTAGCGGGAGGGCCCTCGGATGAGCAGTTCTTC. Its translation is CASTEGLAGGPSDEQFF.

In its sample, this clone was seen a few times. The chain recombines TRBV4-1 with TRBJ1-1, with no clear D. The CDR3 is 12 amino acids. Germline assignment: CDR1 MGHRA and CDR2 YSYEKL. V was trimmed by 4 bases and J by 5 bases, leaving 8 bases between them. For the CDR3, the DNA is TGCGCCAGCAGCCGGCCTGGAACTGAAGCTTTCTTT. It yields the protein CASSRPGTEAFF.

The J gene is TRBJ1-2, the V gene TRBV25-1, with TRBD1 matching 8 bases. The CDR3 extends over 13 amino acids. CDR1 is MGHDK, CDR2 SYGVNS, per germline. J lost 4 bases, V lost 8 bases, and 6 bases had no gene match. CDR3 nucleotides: TGTGCCAGCGGGGACAGGTGGGGCTATGGCTACACCTTC. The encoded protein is CASGDRWGYGYTF.

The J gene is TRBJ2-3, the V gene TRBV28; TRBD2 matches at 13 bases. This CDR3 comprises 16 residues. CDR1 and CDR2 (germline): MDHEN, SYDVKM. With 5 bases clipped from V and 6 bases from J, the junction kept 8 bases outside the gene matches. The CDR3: CASSRTSGRDPDTQYF. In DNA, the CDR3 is TGTGCCAGCAGTCGGACTAGCGGGAGAGACCCCGATACGCAGTATTTT.

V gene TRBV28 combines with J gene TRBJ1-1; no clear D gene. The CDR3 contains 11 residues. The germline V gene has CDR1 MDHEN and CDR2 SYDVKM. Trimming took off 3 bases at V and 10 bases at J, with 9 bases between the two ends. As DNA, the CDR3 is TGTGCCAGCAGTTTCAGTAGGAGAGCTTTCTTT. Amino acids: CASSFSRRAFF.

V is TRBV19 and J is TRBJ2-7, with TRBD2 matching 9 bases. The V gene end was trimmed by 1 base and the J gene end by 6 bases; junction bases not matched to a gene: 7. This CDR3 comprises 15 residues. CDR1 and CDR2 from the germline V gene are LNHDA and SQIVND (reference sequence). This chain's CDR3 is CASSIVGSGRPEQYF. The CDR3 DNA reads TGTGCCAGTAGTATAGTGGGTAGCGGGAGACCCGAGCAGTACTTC.

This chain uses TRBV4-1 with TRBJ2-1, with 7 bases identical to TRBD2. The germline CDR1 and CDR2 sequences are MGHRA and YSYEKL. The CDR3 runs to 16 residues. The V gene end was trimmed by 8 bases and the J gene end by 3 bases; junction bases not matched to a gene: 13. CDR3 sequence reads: CASDTPGGTHYNEQFF. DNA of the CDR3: TGCGCCAGCGATACCCCCGGGGGGACTCACTACAATGAGCAGTTCTTC.

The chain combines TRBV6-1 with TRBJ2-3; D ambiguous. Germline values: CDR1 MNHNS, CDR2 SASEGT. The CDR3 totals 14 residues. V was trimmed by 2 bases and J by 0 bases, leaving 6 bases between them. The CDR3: CASSERASTDTQYF. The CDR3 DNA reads TGTGCCAGCAGTGAAAGGGCAAGCACAGATACGCAGTATTTT.

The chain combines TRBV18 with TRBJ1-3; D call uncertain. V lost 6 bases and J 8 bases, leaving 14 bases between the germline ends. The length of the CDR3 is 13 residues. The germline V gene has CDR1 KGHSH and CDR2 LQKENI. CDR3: CASSPNDGDTIYF. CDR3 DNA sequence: TGTGCCAGCTCGCCAAACGACGGAGACACCATATATTTT.

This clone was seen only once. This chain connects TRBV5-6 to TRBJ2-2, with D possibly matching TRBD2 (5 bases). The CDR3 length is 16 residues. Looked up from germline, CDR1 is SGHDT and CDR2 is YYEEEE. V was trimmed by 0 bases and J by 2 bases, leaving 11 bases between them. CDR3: CASSLVGSTNTGELFF. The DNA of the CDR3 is TGTGCCAGCAGCTTGGTGGGGAGCACCAACACCGGGGAGCTGTTTTTT.

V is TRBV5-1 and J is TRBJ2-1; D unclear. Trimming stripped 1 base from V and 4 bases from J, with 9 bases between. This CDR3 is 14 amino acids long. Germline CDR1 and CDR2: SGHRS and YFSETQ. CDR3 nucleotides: TGCGCCAGCAGCTTGTTACAGAATTACAATGAGCAGTTCTTC. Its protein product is CASSLLQNYNEQFF. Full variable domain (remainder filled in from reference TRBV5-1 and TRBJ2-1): KAGVTQTPRYLIKTRGQQVTLSCSPISGHRSVSWYQQTPGQGLQFLFEYFSETQRNKGNFPGRFSGRQFSNSRSEMNVSTLELGDSALYLCASSLLQNYNEQFFGPGTRLTVL.

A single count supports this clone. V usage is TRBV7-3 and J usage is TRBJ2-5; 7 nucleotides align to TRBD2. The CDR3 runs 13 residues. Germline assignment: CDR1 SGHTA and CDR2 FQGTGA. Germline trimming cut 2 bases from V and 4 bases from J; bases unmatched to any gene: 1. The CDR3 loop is CASSLAGVETQYF. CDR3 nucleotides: TGTGCCAGCAGCTTAGCGGGAGTAGAGACCCAGTACTTC.

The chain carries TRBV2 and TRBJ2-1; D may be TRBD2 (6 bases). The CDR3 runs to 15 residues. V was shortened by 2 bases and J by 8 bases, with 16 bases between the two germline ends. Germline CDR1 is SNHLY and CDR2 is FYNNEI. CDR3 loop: CASSELARPRDEQFF. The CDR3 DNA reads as TGTGCCAGCAGTGAACTAGCGCGACCCCGGGATGAGCAGTTCTTC. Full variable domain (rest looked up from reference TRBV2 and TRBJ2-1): EPEVTQTPSHQVTQMGQEVILRCVPISNHLYFYWYRQILGQKVEFLVSFYNNEISEKSEIFDDQFSVERPDGSNFTLKIRSTKLEDSAMYFCASSELARPRDEQFFGPGTRLTVL.

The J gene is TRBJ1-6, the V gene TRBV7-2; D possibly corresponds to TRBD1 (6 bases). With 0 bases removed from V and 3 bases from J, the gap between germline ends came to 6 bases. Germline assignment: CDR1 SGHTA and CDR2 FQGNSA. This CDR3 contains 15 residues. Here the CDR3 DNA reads TGTGCCAGCAGCTTAGCGGGACACTATAATTCACCCCTCCACTTT. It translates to CASSLAGHYNSPLHF. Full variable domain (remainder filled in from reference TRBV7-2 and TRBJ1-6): GAGVSQSPSNKVTEKGKDVELRCDPISGHTALYWYRQSLGQGLEFLIYFQGNSAPDKSGLPSDRFSAERTGGSVSTLTIQRTQQEDSAVYLCASSLAGHYNSPLHFGNGTRLTVT.

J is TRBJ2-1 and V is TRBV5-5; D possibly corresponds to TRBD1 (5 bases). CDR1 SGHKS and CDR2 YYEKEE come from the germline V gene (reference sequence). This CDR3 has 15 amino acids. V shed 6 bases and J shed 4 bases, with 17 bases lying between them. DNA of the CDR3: TGTGCCAGCACCCCTCGACAGCCCAATTACAATGAGCAGTTCTTC. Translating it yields CASTPRQPNYNEQFF.

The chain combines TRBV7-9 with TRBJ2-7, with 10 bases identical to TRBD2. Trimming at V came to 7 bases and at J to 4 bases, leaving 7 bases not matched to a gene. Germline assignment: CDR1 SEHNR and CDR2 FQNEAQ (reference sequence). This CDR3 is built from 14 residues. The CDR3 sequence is CASNQGLATYEQYF. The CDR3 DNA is TGTGCCAGCAACCAGGGACTAGCGACGTACGAGCAGTACTTC.

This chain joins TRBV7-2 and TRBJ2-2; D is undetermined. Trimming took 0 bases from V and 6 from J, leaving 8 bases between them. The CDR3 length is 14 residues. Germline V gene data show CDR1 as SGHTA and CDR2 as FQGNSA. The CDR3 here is CASSLADIAGELFF. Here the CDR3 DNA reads TGTGCCAGCAGCTTAGCCGATATCGCCGGGGAGCTGTTTTTT.

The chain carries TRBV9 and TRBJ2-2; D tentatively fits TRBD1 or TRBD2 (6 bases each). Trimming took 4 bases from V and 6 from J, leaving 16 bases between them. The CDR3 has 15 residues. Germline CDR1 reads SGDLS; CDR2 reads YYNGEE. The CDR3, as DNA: TGTGCCAGCAGCCCCGAACCGAGGGGGGCCGGGGAGCTGTTTTTT. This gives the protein CASSPEPRGAGELFF.

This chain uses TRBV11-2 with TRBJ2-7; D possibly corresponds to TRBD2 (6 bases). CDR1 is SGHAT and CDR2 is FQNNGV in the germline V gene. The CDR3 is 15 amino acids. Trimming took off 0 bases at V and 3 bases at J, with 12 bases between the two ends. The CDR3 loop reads CASSLDLGSGYEQYF. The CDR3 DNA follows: TGTGCCAGCAGCTTAGACCTCGGGAGCGGCTACGAGCAGTACTTC.

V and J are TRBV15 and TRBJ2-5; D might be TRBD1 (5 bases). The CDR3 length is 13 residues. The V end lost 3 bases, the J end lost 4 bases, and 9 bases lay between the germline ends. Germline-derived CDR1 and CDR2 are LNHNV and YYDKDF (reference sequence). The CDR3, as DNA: TGTGCCACCAGCAGGAGGCAGGGAGAGACCCAGTACTTC. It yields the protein CATSRRQGETQYF.

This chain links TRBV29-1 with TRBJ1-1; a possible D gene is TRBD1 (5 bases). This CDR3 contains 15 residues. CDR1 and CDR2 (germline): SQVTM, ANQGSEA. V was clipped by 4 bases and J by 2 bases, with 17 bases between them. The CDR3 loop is CSVAAQGRTNTEAFF. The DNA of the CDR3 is TGCAGCGTTGCTGCCCAGGGACGGACTAACACTGAAGCTTTCTTT.

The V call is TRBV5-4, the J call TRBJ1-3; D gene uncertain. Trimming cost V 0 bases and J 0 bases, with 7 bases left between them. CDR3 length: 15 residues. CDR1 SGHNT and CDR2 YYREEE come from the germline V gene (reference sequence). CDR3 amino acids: CASSLGPISGNTIYF. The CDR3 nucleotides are TGTGCCAGCAGCTTGGGGCCTATCTCTGGAAACACCATATATTTT.

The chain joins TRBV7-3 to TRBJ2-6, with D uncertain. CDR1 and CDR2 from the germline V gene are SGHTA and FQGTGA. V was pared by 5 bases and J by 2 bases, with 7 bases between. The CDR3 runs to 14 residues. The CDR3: CASSPRAGANVLTF. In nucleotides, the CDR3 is TGTGCCAGCAGCCCCCGGGCTGGGGCCAACGTCCTGACTTTC.

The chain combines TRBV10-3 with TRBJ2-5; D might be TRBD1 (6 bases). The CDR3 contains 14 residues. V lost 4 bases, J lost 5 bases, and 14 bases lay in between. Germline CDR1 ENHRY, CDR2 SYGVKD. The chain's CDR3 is CAISGTAEGETQYF. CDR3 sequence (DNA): TGTGCCATCAGTGGGACAGCCGAGGGGGAGACCCAGTACTTC.